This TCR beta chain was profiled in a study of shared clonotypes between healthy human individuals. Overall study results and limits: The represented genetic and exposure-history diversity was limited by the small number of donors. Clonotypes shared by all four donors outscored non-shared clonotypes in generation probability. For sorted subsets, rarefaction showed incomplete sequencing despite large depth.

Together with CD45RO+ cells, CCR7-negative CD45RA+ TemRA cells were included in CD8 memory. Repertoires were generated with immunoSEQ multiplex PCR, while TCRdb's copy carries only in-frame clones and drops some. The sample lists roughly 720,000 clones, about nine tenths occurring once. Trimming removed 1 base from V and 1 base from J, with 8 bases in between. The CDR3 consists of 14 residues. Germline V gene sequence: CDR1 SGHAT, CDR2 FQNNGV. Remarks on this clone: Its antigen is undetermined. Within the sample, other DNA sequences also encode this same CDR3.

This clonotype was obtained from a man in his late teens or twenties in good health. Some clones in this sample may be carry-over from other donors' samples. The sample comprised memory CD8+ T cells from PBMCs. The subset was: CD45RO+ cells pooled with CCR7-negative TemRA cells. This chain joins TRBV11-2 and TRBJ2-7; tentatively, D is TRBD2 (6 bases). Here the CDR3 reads CASSLGGGSYEQYF. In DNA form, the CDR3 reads TGTGCCAGCAGCTTAGGCGGAGGGTCCTACGAGCAGTACTTC.